The source of this T cell receptor (beta chain) is a study of cytomegalovirus exposure and HLA in healthy donors. Study-wide context: A prior study identified 110 million or so unique TCR beta sequences from 150 million to 200 million T cells.

Concerning this clone: Antigen: not known.

Germline CDR1 is SGHTA and CDR2 is FQGNSA. Trimming removed 1 base from V and 11 bases from J, with 15 bases in between. This CDR3 comprises 14 residues. 13 Jbeta primers and 60 Vbeta primers were used for the PCR. Method: immunoSEQ multiplex PCR; TCRdb's copy keeps in-frame clones and lacks some. Of hundreds of thousands of clones listed, almost 80% are singletons. Findings and limits, study-wide: Three CMV-associated chains were confirmed in vitro to be specific for CMV antigens. Of the V segments, some could not be distinguished, including TRBV6-2 and TRBV6-3, and were excluded.

Sequenced: PBMCs. The TCR originated in a male donor in good health and CMV-seronegative. V and J are TRBV7-2 and TRBJ2-1; TRBD2 is a possible D gene (7 bases). Here the CDR3 DNA reads TGTGCCAGCAGCTTAGGACTAGGGGGGGTGCAGCAGTTCTTC. Its translation is CASSLGLGGVQQFF.